This is a list of T cell receptor beta chains from one sample in a study of radiotherapy plus CTLA-4 blockade in lung cancer. Assay used: immunoSEQ multiplex PCR; TCRdb lists only in-frame clones, some missing. The table records approximately 85,000 clones, approximately 82% of them present only once. The sequencing here drew on peripheral blood, taken from a patient treated with radiotherapy plus ipilimumab. The receptor source for this set is a human donor with non-small cell lung cancer that progressed on radiotherapy plus ipilimumab. The conserved cysteine and the conserved F or W are not part of the CDR3 here. Each record gives: V gene, J gene, CDR3 length, CDR3 protein.

>TRBV30|TRBJ2-7|13
AWSVGSGRAYEQY
>TRBV9|TRBJ1-2|12
ASSVGGFNYGYT
>TRBV19|TRBJ1-4|13
ASRQYRGYNEKLF
>TRBV19|TRBJ2-1|11
ASSMRPINEQF
>TRBV27|TRBJ2-7|10
ASNLVTYEQY
>TRBV30|TRBJ2-7|13
ACQSRDPPPGEQY
>TRBV7-9|TRBJ1-2|15
ASSPIRRGTGAYGYT
>TRBV27|TRBJ2-1|17
ASSPRAGGSRALGNEQF
>TRBV4-1|TRBJ1-1|11
ASSHPGQSEAF
>TRBV30|TRBJ2-7|9
AWSTPTQQY
>TRBV5-1|TRBJ2-2|12
ASSLSQISGELF
>TRBV19|TRBJ1-2|13
ASSQTGTGVYGYT
>TRBV7-2|TRBJ2-3|13
ASTSGLAATDTQY
>TRBV29-1|TRBJ2-7|9
SVVLSYEQY
>TRBV6-1|TRBJ1-3|16
ASSESGPPSSVGNTIY
>TRBV2|TRBJ2-2|15
ASSEARLAGGVGELF
>TRBV4-3|TRBJ1-2|11
ASSRQGEVGYT
>TRBV7-9|TRBJ1-2|12
ASSPGTADYGYT
>TRBV9|TRBJ1-2|13
ASSVGRRVDDGYT
>TRBV1|TRBJ2-1|14
TSSQDMRGGGNEQF
>TRBV19|TRBJ1-2|11
ASSSTDRHGYT
>TRBV6-5|TRBJ2-5|9
ASRTGKSQY
>TRBV5-1|TRBJ1-2|11
ASSLQDGFGYT
>TRBV9|TRBJ1-4|15
ASSVGGGQATNEKLF
>TRBV13|TRBJ1-1|13
ASSFPKLGGTEAF
>TRBV29-1|TRBJ2-7|12
SVRTRGGAGEQY